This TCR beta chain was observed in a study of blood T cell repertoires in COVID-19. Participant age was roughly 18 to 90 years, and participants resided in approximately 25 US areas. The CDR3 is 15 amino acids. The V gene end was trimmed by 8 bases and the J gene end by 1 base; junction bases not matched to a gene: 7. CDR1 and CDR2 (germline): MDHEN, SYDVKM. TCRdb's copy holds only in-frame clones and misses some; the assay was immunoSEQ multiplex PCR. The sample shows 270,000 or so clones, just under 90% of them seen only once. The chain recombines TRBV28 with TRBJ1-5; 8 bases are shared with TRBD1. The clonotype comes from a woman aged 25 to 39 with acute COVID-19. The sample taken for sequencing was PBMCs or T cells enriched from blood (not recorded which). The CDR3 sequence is CASLPRTGSNQPQHF. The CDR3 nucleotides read TGTGCCAGCCTCCCCCGGACAGGGAGCAATCAGCCCCAGCATTTT.